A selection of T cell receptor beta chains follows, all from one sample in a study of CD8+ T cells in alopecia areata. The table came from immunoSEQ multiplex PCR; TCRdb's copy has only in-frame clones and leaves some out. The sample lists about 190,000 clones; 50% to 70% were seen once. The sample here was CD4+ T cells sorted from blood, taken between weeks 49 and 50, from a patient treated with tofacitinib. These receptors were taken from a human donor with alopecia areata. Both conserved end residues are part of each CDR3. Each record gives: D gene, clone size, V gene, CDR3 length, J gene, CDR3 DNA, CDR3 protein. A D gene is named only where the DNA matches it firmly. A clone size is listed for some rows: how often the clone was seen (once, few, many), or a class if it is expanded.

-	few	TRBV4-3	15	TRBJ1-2	TGCGCCAGCAGCGATGGGCACAGGGCTAACTATGGCTACACCTTC	CASSDGHRANYGYTF
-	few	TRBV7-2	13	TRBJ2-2	TGTGCCAGCAGCCCTTTCCCGGGCGGGGAGCTGTTTTTT	CASSPFPGGELFF
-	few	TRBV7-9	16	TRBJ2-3	TGTGCCAGCAGCCCGGGAATTGGACAGACCACAGATACGCAGTATTTT	CASSPGIGQTTDTQYF
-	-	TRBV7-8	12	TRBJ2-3	TGTGCCAGCAGCTTACAGGGAGATACGCAGTATTTT	CASSLQGDTQYF
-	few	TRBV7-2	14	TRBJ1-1	TGTGCCAGCAGCCCCGGCAGGGGTTCGTCTGAAGCTTTCTTT	CASSPGRGSSEAFF
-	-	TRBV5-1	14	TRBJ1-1	TGCGCCAGCAGCTTGACAGGGTGGAACACTGAAGCTTTCTTT	CASSLTGWNTEAFF
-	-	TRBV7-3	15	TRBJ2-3	TGTGCCAGCAGCTTAGATAGCGGAAACACAGATACGCAGTATTTT	CASSLDSGNTDTQYF
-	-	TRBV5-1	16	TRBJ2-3	TGCGCCAGCAGAGTCCTGGCGGGGGCCCTCACAGATACGCAGTATTTT	CASRVLAGALTDTQYF
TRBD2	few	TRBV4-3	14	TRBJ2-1	TGCGCCAGCAGCCAAGGACTAGCGGACAATGAGCAGTTCTTC	CASSQGLADNEQFF
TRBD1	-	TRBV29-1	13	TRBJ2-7	TGCAGCGCATCCGGGACAGGGCCCTACGAGCAGTACTTC	CSASGTGPYEQYF
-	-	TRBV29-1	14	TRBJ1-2	TGCAGCGTGACCCCTCCAGCTACCAACTATGGCTACACCTTC	CSVTPPATNYGYTF
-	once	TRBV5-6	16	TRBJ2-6	TGTGCCAGCAGCGATCCCGGGGGTCTTGGGGCCAACGTCCTGACTTTC	CASSDPGGLGANVLTF
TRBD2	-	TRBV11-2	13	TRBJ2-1	TGTGCCAGCCATGGACTAGCATTCGATGAGCAGTTCTTC	CASHGLAFDEQFF
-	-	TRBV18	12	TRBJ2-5	TGTGCCAGCTCACCAAAGCAAGAGACCCAGTACTTC	CASSPKQETQYF
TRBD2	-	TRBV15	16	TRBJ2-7	TGTGCCACCAGCAGAACCTCCGTGACTAGCGCCAACGAGCAGTACTTC	CATSRTSVTSANEQYF
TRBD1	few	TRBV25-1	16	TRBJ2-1	TGTGCCAGCAGTGGTACCGGGACAGAGAACTACAATGAGCAGTTCTTC	CASSGTGTENYNEQFF
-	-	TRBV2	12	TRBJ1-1	TGTGCCAGTTGGGCGGGGGGCGCTGAAGCTTTCTTT	CASWAGGAEAFF
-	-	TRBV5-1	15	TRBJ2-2	TGCGCCAGCAGCTTAACCGCCGCGAACACCGGGGAGCTGTTTTTT	CASSLTAANTGELFF
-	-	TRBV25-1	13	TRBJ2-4	TGTGCCAGCAGTGACGGCACCAAAAACATTCAGTACTTC	CASSDGTKNIQYF
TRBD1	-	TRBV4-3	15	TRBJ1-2	TGCGCCAGCAGCCTCGGGACAGGGGAGGGATTAGGCTACACCTTC	CASSLGTGEGLGYTF
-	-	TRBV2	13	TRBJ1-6	TGTGCCAGCAGTGAAGCTTGGAATTCACCCCTCCACTTT	CASSEAWNSPLHF
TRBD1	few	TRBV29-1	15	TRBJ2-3	TGCAGCGTGCCCCAGGGGGTGCCTAGCACAGATACGCAGTATTTT	CSVPQGVPSTDTQYF
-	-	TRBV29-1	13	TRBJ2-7	TGCAGCGTTGCCGGGACAAACCTAGACGAGCAGTACTTC	CSVAGTNLDEQYF
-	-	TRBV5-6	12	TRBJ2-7	TGTGCCAGCAGCTTGGAACACGGCGAGCAGTACTTC	CASSLEHGEQYF
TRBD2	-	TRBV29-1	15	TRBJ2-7	TGCAGCGTTGTGAAGGCTAGCGGAGGCTCCTACGAGCAGTACTTC	CSVVKASGGSYEQYF
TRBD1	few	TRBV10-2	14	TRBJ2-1	TGCGCCACCCGACAGGGTGTTGGAAACAATGAGCAGTTCTTC	CATRQGVGNNEQFF
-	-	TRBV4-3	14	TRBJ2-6	TGCGCCAGCAGCGTGGCATCTGGGGCCAACGTCCTGACTTTC	CASSVASGANVLTF
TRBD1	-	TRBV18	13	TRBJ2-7	TGTGCCAGCTCACCGACAGGGGGCTACGAGCAGTACTTC	CASSPTGGYEQYF
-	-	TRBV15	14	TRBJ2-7	TGTGCCACCAGCAGAGACCGGCACTCAAGAGAGCAGTACTTC	CATSRDRHSREQYF
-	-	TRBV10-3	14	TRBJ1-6	TGTGCCATCAGTGGAGACTCCTATAATTCACCCCTCCACTTT	CAISGDSYNSPLHF
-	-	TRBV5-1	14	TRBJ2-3	TGCGCCAGCAGCTTGGACAGAAGCACAGATACGCAGTATTTT	CASSLDRSTDTQYF
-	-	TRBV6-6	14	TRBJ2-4	TGTGCCAGCAGTTACTCGGGGACCAAAAACATTCAGTACTTC	CASSYSGTKNIQYF
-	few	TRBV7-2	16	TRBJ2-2	TGTGCCAGCAGCCCCTTGGGGCGGGCCAACACCGGGGAGCTGTTTTTT	CASSPLGRANTGELFF
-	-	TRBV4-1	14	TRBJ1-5	TGCGCCAGCAGCCAAGAAGAGGGGAATCAGCCCCAGCATTTT	CASSQEEGNQPQHF
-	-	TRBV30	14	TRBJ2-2	TGTGCCTGGAGTTACGTCGCGAACACCGGGGAGCTGTTTTTT	CAWSYVANTGELFF
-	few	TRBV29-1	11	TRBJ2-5	TGCAGCGCCGGGCCGAGGGGGACCCAGTACTTC	CSAGPRGTQYF
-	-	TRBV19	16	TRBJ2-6	TGTGCCAGTAGTATATGGGTTTCATCGGGGGCCAACGTCCTGACTTTC	CASSIWVSSGANVLTF
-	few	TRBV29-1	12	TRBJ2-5	TGCAGCGTTCGGGCAGGGCAAGAGACCCAGTACTTC	CSVRAGQETQYF
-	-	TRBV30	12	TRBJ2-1	TGTGCCTGGAAGGGCGAGGCGGGTGAGCAGTTCTTC	CAWKGEAGEQFF
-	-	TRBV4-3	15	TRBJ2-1	TGCGCCAGCAGCCAAGGAGGTAACACGGAAAGTGAGCAGTTCTTC	CASSQGGNTESEQFF
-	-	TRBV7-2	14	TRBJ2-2	TGTGCCAGCAGCTTATACGGGGACACCGGGGAGCTGTTTTTT	CASSLYGDTGELFF
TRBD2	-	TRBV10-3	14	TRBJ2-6	TGTGCCATCTTCGCGGGGGGTCAGGCCAACGTCCTGACTTTC	CAIFAGGQANVLTF
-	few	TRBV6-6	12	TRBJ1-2	TGTGCCAGCAGTTTTGGTGCTGATGGCTACACCTTC	CASSFGADGYTF
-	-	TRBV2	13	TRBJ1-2	TGTGCCAGCAGTGAAGAAGGGACCCATGGCTACACCTTC	CASSEEGTHGYTF